The 24 T cell receptor beta chains given below trace back to one sample, sequenced in a study of cytomegalovirus exposure and HLA in healthy donors. Primers: 60 Vbeta forward and 13 Jbeta reverse. TCRdb's table, derived via immunoSEQ multiplex PCR, lists solely in-frame clones and lacks some. The sample shows some 85,000 clones, about 88% of them seen only once. Sequenced: PBMCs. Source of these receptors: a man aged 18 to 30 in good health and CMV-seronegative.

The chain is built from TRBV5-1 and TRBJ1-5; D is perhaps TRBD1 (5 bases). The CDR3 is 15 amino acids. CDR1 is SGHRS, CDR2 YFSETQ, per germline. Trimming pared 0 bases from V and 2 bases from J, leaving 9 bases between. This CDR3 reads CASSLGGAGNQPQHF. Written as DNA, the CDR3 is TGCGCCAGCAGCTTGGGCGGGGCTGGCAATCAGCCCCAGCATTTT. The variable domain in full, with the rest retrieved from reference TRBV5-1 and TRBJ1-5, is KAGVTQTPRYLIKTRGQQVTLSCSPISGHRSVSWYQQTPGQGLQFLFEYFSETQRNKGNFPGRFSGRQFSNSRSEMNVSTLELGDSALYLCASSLGGAGNQPQHFGDGTRLSIL.

The V and J genes are TRBV11-2 and TRBJ2-7; 13 nucleotides align to TRBD2. J gave up 6 bases and V 2 bases, and 7 bases lay outside the gene matches. This CDR3 has 16 amino acids. Germline-derived CDR1 and CDR2 are SGHAT and FQNNGV. CDR3 bases: TGTGCCAGCAGCTTACACGGACTAGCGGGAGCTATCGAGCAGTACTTC. It encodes CASSLHGLAGAIEQYF.

The J gene is TRBJ2-3, the V gene TRBV5-1; 10 nucleotides agree with TRBD2. After removal of 6 bases from V and 3 bases from J, the junction contained 7 bases not matched to a gene. This CDR3 spans 15 amino acids. Germline lookup yields CDR1 SGHRS and CDR2 YFSETQ. Here the CDR3 reads CASKASGSKTDTQYF. CDR3 nucleotide sequence: TGCGCCAGCAAAGCTAGCGGGAGTAAGACAGATACGCAGTATTTT.

The chain has TRBV7-9 and TRBJ1-5, with D possibly TRBD1 on 6 matching bases. V was clipped by 5 bases and J by 6 bases, with 14 bases between them. CDR1 is SEHNR, CDR2 FQNEAQ, per germline (reference sequence). The length of the CDR3 is 14 residues. CDR3 in amino acids: CASSQQGSSQPQHF. CDR3 in DNA: TGTGCCAGCAGCCAACAGGGTTCTAGTCAGCCCCAGCATTTT.

V usage is TRBV7-9 and J usage is TRBJ2-5; TRBD2 agrees at 8 bases. After removal of 4 bases from V and 5 bases from J, the junction contained 6 bases not matched to a gene. The CDR3 totals 14 residues. Germline values: CDR1 SEHNR, CDR2 FQNEAQ (reference sequence). The CDR3 here is CASSSTRLAETQYF. For the CDR3, the DNA is TGTGCCAGCAGCTCCACTCGACTAGCGGAGACCCAGTACTTC.

The table lists this clone with a count of one. The chain recombines TRBV7-3 with TRBJ2-7; tentative D call: TRBD2 (5 bases). The germline CDR1 and CDR2 sequences are SGHTA and FQGTGA. CDR3 size: 13 residues. Trimming took 6 bases from V and 4 from J, leaving 13 bases between them. The chain's CDR3 is CASSPIGGYEQYF. CDR3 nucleotide sequence: TGTGCCAGCAGTCCAATAGGAGGTTACGAGCAGTACTTC.

The chain joins TRBV4-3 to TRBJ2-3, with 7 bases identical to TRBD2. The V gene's germline CDR1 is LGHNA and CDR2 YSLEER. The CDR3 sequence is 16 residues long. The V segment lost 0 bases and the J segment 5 bases; nucleotides outside the gene matches: 8. This CDR3 is CASSQDPSGKGDTQYF. The CDR3 nucleotides read TGCGCCAGCAGCCAAGATCCCAGCGGGAAGGGAGATACGCAGTATTTT.

The chain links TRBV5-4 to TRBJ1-2, with D unclear. V shed 4 bases and J shed 0 bases, with 16 bases lying between them. CDR1 is SGHNT, CDR2 YYREEE, per germline (reference sequence). The length of the CDR3 is 16 residues. The CDR3 nucleotides read TGTGCCAGCAGCCCCCCCGACCGACTAGCTAACTATGGCTACACCTTC. Amino acid sequence: CASSPPDRLANYGYTF.

The CDR3 sequence is CASGTGTGNTEAFF. The CDR3 DNA reads TGTGCCAGCGGAACCGGGACAGGGAACACTGAAGCTTTCTTT. The genes are TRBV2 and TRBJ1-1; TRBD1 matches at 8 bases. The CDR3 is 14 residues long. Germline trimming cut 8 bases from V and 1 base from J; bases unmatched to any gene: 6. From germline, CDR1 is SNHLY and CDR2 FYNNEI.

The J gene is TRBJ1-1, the V gene TRBV7-9; possibly TRBD1 for D (5 bases). Germline CDR1 is SEHNR and CDR2 is FQNEAQ (reference sequence). The CDR3 is made up of 15 amino acids. V was shortened by 3 bases and J by 0 bases, with 11 bases between the two germline ends. In DNA form, the CDR3 reads TGTGCCAGCAGCTTGGCAGGGAATATGAACACTGAAGCTTTCTTT. Protein: CASSLAGNMNTEAFF.

This clone has more than one count but fewer than ten. This chain connects TRBV6-5 to TRBJ1-6; D is unresolved. The V and J ends lost 6 bases and 6 bases respectively, with 15 bases between them. CDR3 length equals 15 residues. Germline lookup yields CDR1 MNHEY and CDR2 SVGAGI. CDR3 DNA: TGTGCCAGCAGAAAGACGGGTCTAGTTAATTCACCCCTCCACTTT. Translated, it gives CASRKTGLVNSPLHF.

This clone was detected a few times. This chain connects TRBV6-5 to TRBJ2-6; 11 bases fit TRBD1. The CDR3 covers 15 residues. V trimming: 8 bases; J trimming: 0 bases; junction bases outside the gene matches: 0. Germline CDR1 and CDR2: MNHEY and SVGAGI. The chain's CDR3 is CASGTGGSGANVLTF. As DNA, the CDR3 is TGTGCCAGCGGGACAGGGGGCTCTGGGGCCAACGTCCTGACTTTC.

This chain links TRBV30 with TRBJ1-2; D is uncertain. Trimming left V 6 bases short and J 8 bases short, with 7 bases between. CDR1 GTSNPN and CDR2 SVGIG come from the germline V gene (reference sequence). The CDR3 is made up of 9 amino acids. The CDR3 nucleotides are TGTGCCTGCTCCCCGGGCTACACCTTC. Protein product: CACSPGYTF. The complete variable domain, with remaining parts taken from reference TRBV30 and TRBJ1-2, reads SQTIHQWPATLVQPVGSPLSLECTVEGTSNPNLYWYRQAAGRGLQLLFYSVGIGQISSEVPQNLSASRPQDRQFILSSKKLLLSDSGFYLCACSPGYTFGSGTRLTVV.

V and J are TRBV5-4 and TRBJ2-7, with 9 bases lining up with TRBD1. Germline trimming cut 3 bases from V and 5 bases from J; bases unmatched to any gene: 9. In germline, CDR1 is SGHNT, CDR2 YYREEE (reference sequence). The CDR3 is made up of 15 amino acids. The CDR3 DNA is TGTGCCAGCAGCTCCTACCGGGACAGGGCCCACGAGCAGTACTTC. Translated: CASSSYRDRAHEQYF. Filled out from reference TRBV5-4 and TRBJ2-7, the complete variable domain reads ETGVTQSPTHLIKTRGQQVTLRCSSQSGHNTVSWYQQALGQGPQFIFQYYREEENGRGNFPPRFSGLQFPNYSSELNVNALELDDSALYLCASSSYRDRAHEQYFGPGTRLTVT.

CDR3 sequence reads: CASSEVGVGDDEQYF. The CDR3 region has the DNA TGTGCCAGCAGTGAAGTCGGGGTCGGAGACGACGAGCAGTACTTC. The chain recombines TRBV2 with TRBJ2-7; maybe TRBD2 (5 bases). This CDR3 comprises 15 residues. The ends were cut back, 1 base at V and 5 bases at J, with 15 bases in the middle. Germline-derived CDR1 and CDR2 are SNHLY and FYNNEI.

The chain links TRBV7-2 to TRBJ2-3, with D possibly TRBD2 on 6 matching bases. Between the trimmed V and J ends, which lost 1 base and 1 base, there was a span of 9 bases. CDR1 and CDR2 (germline): SGHTA, FQGNSA. The CDR3 runs to 15 residues. CDR3 coding DNA: TGTGCCAGCAGCTTAGGGGGGGTGGGCACAGATACGCAGTATTTT. This translates into CASSLGGVGTDTQYF.

The table lists this clone with many counts. The rearrangement uses TRBV7-9 and TRBJ1-5; 7 positions match TRBD1. The CDR3 totals 13 residues. Looked up from germline, CDR1 is SEHNR and CDR2 is FQNEAQ (reference sequence). V dropped 5 bases and J dropped 9; count of bases not matched to a gene: 7. The CDR3: CASSLQQGTPQHF. For the CDR3, the DNA is TGTGCCAGCAGCCTCCAACAGGGGACGCCCCAGCATTTT.

This clone was seen just once. The rearrangement uses TRBV5-1 and TRBJ2-2; 7 positions agree with TRBD1. This CDR3 comprises 15 residues. V lost 0 bases to trimming and J lost 4 bases; unmatched junction nucleotides: 3. Germline CDR1 SGHRS, CDR2 YFSETQ. The CDR3 here is CASSLEGARTGELFF. In DNA form, the CDR3 reads TGCGCCAGCAGCTTGGAGGGGGCCCGCACCGGGGAGCTGTTTTTT.

This rearrangement joins TRBV19 to TRBJ2-7; D remains unclear. Trimming cost V 2 bases and J 0 bases, with 5 bases left between them. Germline values: CDR1 LNHDA, CDR2 SQIVND (reference sequence). The CDR3 sequence is 13 residues long. The CDR3 spells CASSISFSYEQYF. CDR3 nucleotide sequence: TGTGCCAGTAGTATATCCTTCTCCTACGAGCAGTACTTC.

V is TRBV25-1 and J is TRBJ1-3; a possible D gene is TRBD1 (5 bases). Per the germline V gene, CDR1 is MGHDK and CDR2 is SYGVNS. Trimming took off 11 bases at V and 2 bases at J, with 16 bases between the two ends. The CDR3 totals 14 residues. The CDR3 is CASGWGSTGNTIYF. The CDR3 nucleotides read TGTGCCTCCGGGTGGGGCAGTACTGGAAACACCATATATTTT.

The genes are TRBV19 and TRBJ1-4, with a possible D match to TRBD1 (6 bases). Trimming took 6 bases from V and 5 from J, leaving 13 bases between them. The CDR3 covers 14 residues. Germline V gene lookup returns CDR1 LNHDA and CDR2 SQIVND (reference sequence). CDR3 amino acids: CASSRRTVNEKLFF. The CDR3 DNA sequence: TGTGCCAGTAGCCGGAGGACAGTAAATGAAAAACTGTTTTTT.

The chain employs TRBV19 and TRBJ2-5; 9 bases are shared with TRBD2. After removal of 5 bases from V and 5 bases from J, the junction contained 9 bases not matched to a gene. The CDR3 sequence is 15 residues long. Germline CDR1 is LNHDA and CDR2 is SQIVND (reference sequence). In nucleotides, the CDR3 is TGTGCCAGTAGTCGTTTAGCGGGAGTTTGGGAGACCCAGTACTTC. As protein: CASSRLAGVWETQYF.

The chain carries TRBV30 and TRBJ1-4, with D hard to call. This CDR3 is 15 amino acids long. The V gene's germline CDR1 is GTSNPN and CDR2 SVGIG (reference sequence). V lost 4 bases to trimming and J lost 6 bases, with 18 bases between them. The CDR3 region is CAWTLLRGPDEKLFF. The CDR3 region has the DNA TGTGCCTGGACCCTGCTTCGAGGCCCAGATGAAAAACTGTTTTTT.

This chain links TRBV27 with TRBJ1-5; 7 bases are shared with TRBD1. The CDR3 sequence is 15 residues long. The trim removed 4 bases at V and 3 bases at J, leaving 6 bases unmatched. Germline CDR1 reads MNHEY; CDR2 reads SMNVEV (reference sequence). In DNA, the CDR3 is TGTGCCAGCAGTTCCGGGACAGAGAACAATCAGCCCCAGCATTTT. This sequence encodes CASSSGTENNQPQHF.